Here is one TCR beta chain with its context. The CDR3 is made up of 15 amino acids. J lost 10 bases, V lost 3 bases, and 11 bases had no gene match. Germline V gives CDR1 MNHEY, CDR2 SMNVEV (reference sequence). TCRdb's copy holds only in-frame clones and misses some; the assay was immunoSEQ multiplex PCR. Altogether hundreds of thousands of clones are present, 89% being singletons, with the ten largest covering roughly 6%. This sample was included in a study of blood T cell repertoires in COVID-19. As for the study in general: Sites across the United States, Italy and Spain contributed samples from acute and convalescent COVID-19.

Sequences were obtained from peripheral blood. This sequence was found in a man in his 60s who had recovered from COVID-19. The chain couples TRBV27 to TRBJ2-1; TRBD2 agrees at 8 bases. The CDR3 is CASSFAMVAGFEQFF. The DNA of the CDR3 is TGTGCCAGCAGTTTCGCCATGGTAGCGGGATTCGAGCAGTTCTTC.